The 18 T cell receptor beta chains listed next were all sequenced from one sample in a study of T cells after posttransplantation cyclophosphamide. A marrow graft followed busulfan-fludarabine conditioning, with cyclophosphamide on days +3 and +4. The data were produced by immunoSEQ multiplex PCR, yet TCRdb's version contains in-frame clones alone and is incomplete. This set yields over 6,500 clones and no singletons; the top ten hold 45% to 65%. Sequenced here: PBMCs, sampled after allogeneic stem cell transplant with posttransplant cyclophosphamide. These receptors were taken from a male patient in his forties or fifties who received an allogeneic stem cell transplant from an unrelated donor, was CMV-positive, and had acute GVHD only. Some T cells may have originated in the graft donor.

In its sample, this clone was seen a few times. The chain has TRBV11-3 and TRBJ2-1; TRBD2 is a possible D gene (6 bases). Trimming took off 5 bases at V and 7 bases at J, with 18 bases between the two ends. CDR3 size: 15 residues. Germline V gene lookup returns CDR1 SGHNT and CDR2 YENEEA. CDR3: CASSPRRGGRNEQFF. The CDR3 DNA sequence: TGTGCCAGCAGCCCGCGGAGGGGAGGTCGGAATGAGCAGTTCTTC.

Many counts were recorded for this clone. V gene TRBV28 combines with J gene TRBJ2-3; a possible D gene is TRBD2 (5 bases). The CDR3 is 16 amino acids. V lost 5 bases, J lost 7 bases, and 22 bases lay in between. Germline CDR1 and CDR2: MDHEN and SYDVKM. CDR3 in amino acids: CASSTRVLGGTYTQYF. CDR3 nucleotide sequence: TGTGCCAGCAGTACTCGCGTTCTCGGAGGAACTTATACGCAGTATTTT. Supplemented by reference TRBV28 and TRBJ2-3, the full variable domain reads DVKVTQSSRYLVKRTGEKVFLECVQDMDHENMFWYRQDPGLGLRLIYFSYDVKMKEKGDIPEGYSVSREKKERFSLILESASTNQTSMYLCASSTRVLGGTYTQYFGPGTRLTVL.

With respect to this clone: One end of the junction does not line up with germline, which may come from a read error. Other DNA sequences in this specimen translate into the identical CDR3. V is TRBV30 and J is TRBJ2-3, with TRBD1 as a possible D gene (5 bases). The germline CDR1 and CDR2 sequences are GTSNPN and SVGIG (reference sequence). This CDR3 comprises 12 residues. The DNA for the CDR3 is TGCGCCTGGGGCCCAAGCGCAGATACGCAGTATTTT. Translating gives CAWGPSADTQYF.

This clone occurred many times. One end of the junction does not line up with germline, which may come from a read error. Other DNA sequences from this sample encode an identical CDR3 as well. The V gene is TRBV7-9, the J gene TRBJ2-1, with no clear D. The CDR3 totals 16 residues. The V gene's germline CDR1 is SEHNR and CDR2 FQNEAQ (reference sequence). The CDR3 is CASSQEAQSSYNEQFF. The CDR3 DNA reads TGCGCCAGCAGCCAAGAAGCACAGAGCTCCTACAATGAGCAGTTCTTC.

The chain links TRBV18 to TRBJ2-7, with 8 bases aligning to TRBD1. Unmatched junction bases numbered 5, after V lost 3 bases and J lost 4 bases. The germline gives CDR1 KGHSH, CDR2 LQKENI. There are 14 residues in the CDR3. The CDR3: CASSPPGQEYEQYF. CDR3 in DNA: TGTGCCAGCTCACCCCCGGGACAGGAATACGAGCAGTACTTC.

This clone has at least ten counts. The chain is built from TRBV7-3 and TRBJ2-1; 9 nucleotides agree with TRBD2. Germline V gene data show CDR1 as SGHTA and CDR2 as FQGTGA. This CDR3 is 15 amino acids long. V lost 3 bases to trimming and J lost 6 bases; unmatched junction nucleotides: 6. CDR3 DNA sequence: TGTGCCAGCAGCTTGAGTCTAGCGGGGCTCAATGAGCAGTTCTTC. This encodes CASSLSLAGLNEQFF.

This clone came up many times. This chain connects TRBV7-8 to TRBJ1-6; unclear D gene. CDR1 SGHVS and CDR2 FQNEAQ come from the germline V gene. Trimming left V 5 bases short and J 10 bases short, with 15 bases between. This CDR3 region has 14 residues. CDR3 bases: TGTGCCAGCAGCGCTACCGGGAGTTTCTCACCCCTCCACTTT. Protein product: CASSATGSFSPLHF.

This clone was recorded at least ten times. This chain links TRBV7-9 with TRBJ2-1; 15 bases are a match to TRBD2. After removal of 4 bases from V and 8 bases from J, the junction contained 3 bases not matched to a gene. Germline CDR1 and CDR2: SEHNR and FQNEAQ (reference sequence). The length of the CDR3 is 15 residues. The CDR3 loop reads CASSSGTSGRYEQFF. CDR3 bases: TGTGCCAGCAGCTCCGGGACTAGCGGGAGGTATGAGCAGTTCTTC.

This clone was seen at least ten times. The rearrangement links TRBV4-3 to TRBJ2-2; no definite D call. CDR1 and CDR2 from the germline V gene are LGHNA and YSLEER. Trimming shortened V by 0 bases and J by 4 bases, and 9 bases separated the two germline ends. The CDR3 runs 15 residues. The CDR3 DNA sequence: TGCGCCAGCAGCCAAGAGAGGAGACTCACCGGGGAGCTGTTTTTT. This gives the protein CASSQERRLTGELFF.

This clone has at least ten counts. The chain couples TRBV5-4 to TRBJ2-7; 11 nucleotides line up with TRBD2. Trimming cost V 4 bases and J 0 bases; bases outside gene matches: 9. Germline V CDR1 and CDR2: SGHNT, YYREEE (reference sequence). The CDR3 covers 17 residues. CDR3 sequence (DNA): TGTGCCAGCAGCACCCGACTAGCGGGACCTATCTCCTACGAGCAGTACTTC. Translated, it gives CASSTRLAGPISYEQYF.

This clone was found many times. The rearrangement links TRBV11-1 to TRBJ2-3; 7 bases line up with TRBD1. Per germline, CDR1 SGHAT and CDR2 FQDESV (reference sequence). Germline trimming cut 3 bases from V and 8 bases from J; bases unmatched to any gene: 8. This CDR3 comprises 14 residues. The DNA for the CDR3 is TGTGCCAGCAGCTTCGCGAGACAGGGTTTTACGCAGTATTTT. Translating it yields CASSFARQGFTQYF.

This clone was seen a few times. The CDR3 DNA reads as TGTGCCAGCAGCTTCTCCGGGAGTTCGGGCGAGCAGTACTTC. It specifies CASSFSGSSGEQYF. The chain has TRBV7-3 and TRBJ2-7, with a tentative D call TRBD2 (6 bases). In germline, CDR1 is SGHTA, CDR2 FQGTGA. The CDR3 has 14 residues. Trimming took off 3 bases at V and 6 bases at J, with 15 bases between the two ends.

This clone was counted at least ten times. The chain joins TRBV5-1 to TRBJ1-4; TRBD1 matches at 8 bases. The V segment lost 4 bases and the J segment 8 bases; nucleotides outside the gene matches: 10. The CDR3 runs 15 residues. Germline lookup yields CDR1 SGHRS and CDR2 YFSETQ. The CDR3 DNA reads TGCGCCAGCAGCCCGCAGGGGGCTACGGGGGAAAAACTGTTTTTT. It yields the protein CASSPQGATGEKLFF. The full variable domain, in which reference TRBV5-1 and TRBJ1-4 provide the parts outside the CDR3, is KAGVTQTPRYLIKTRGQQVTLSCSPISGHRSVSWYQQTPGQGLQFLFEYFSETQRNKGNFPGRFSGRQFSNSRSEMNVSTLELGDSALYLCASSPQGATGEKLFFGSGTQLSVL.

This clone was recorded many times. The sample contains more than one DNA sequence encoding this CDR3. This chain uses TRBV2 with TRBJ2-1, with 7 bases aligning to TRBD2. Per germline, CDR1 SNHLY and CDR2 FYNNEI. The ends lost 6 bases at V and 2 bases at J; junction bases unmatched: 4. The CDR3 extends over 14 amino acids. The CDR3 nucleotides are TGTGCCAGCAGCGGCGGGGGACCCTACAATGAGCAGTTCTTC. Its protein is CASSGGGPYNEQFF.

This clone was picked up many times. V usage is TRBV2 and J usage is TRBJ2-5, with TRBD1 matching 12 bases. V was pared by 6 bases and J by 5 bases, with 7 bases of the junction left unmatched. CDR1 and CDR2 from the germline V gene are SNHLY and FYNNEI. This CDR3 comprises 15 residues. DNA of the CDR3: TGTGCCAGCAGACCCGGGACAGGGGGCCGGGAGACCCAGTACTTC. Translated, it gives CASRPGTGGRETQYF. The full variable domain, completed using reference TRBV2 and TRBJ2-5, is EPEVTQTPSHQVTQMGQEVILRCVPISNHLYFYWYRQILGQKVEFLVSFYNNEISEKSEIFDDQFSVERPDGSNFTLKIRSTKLEDSAMYFCASRPGTGGRETQYFGPGTRLLVL.

This clone has more than one count but fewer than ten. The genes are TRBV7-9 and TRBJ2-5; D is undetermined. The germline V gene encodes CDR1 SEHNR and CDR2 FQNEAQ (reference sequence). V was cut by 0 bases and J by 5 bases, with 4 bases left in between. The length of the CDR3 is 12 residues. CDR3 DNA: TGTGCCAGCAGCTTAGCCTTGGAGACCCAGTACTTC. It specifies CASSLALETQYF.

This clone was recorded at least ten times. The chain is built from TRBV27 and TRBJ2-7, with TRBD1 matching 9 bases. This CDR3 is built from 14 residues. Losses at the gene ends were 8 bases for V and 1 base for J; bases not matched to a gene: 6. The germline gives CDR1 MNHEY, CDR2 SMNVEV (reference sequence). This CDR3 reads CASAGQGLSYEQYF. The CDR3, as DNA: TGTGCCAGCGCGGGACAGGGTCTATCCTACGAGCAGTACTTC.

The chain is built from TRBV20-1 and TRBJ2-5; D is perhaps TRBD1 (6 bases). This CDR3 spans 11 amino acids. V shed 5 bases and J shed 5 bases, with 9 bases lying between them. Germline V gives CDR1 DFQATT, CDR2 SNEGSKA (reference sequence). The CDR3 DNA reads TGCAGTGCTTACAGGGCCGAGACCCAGTACTTC. Translated: CSAYRAETQYF.